The rows below give T cell receptor beta chains drawn from one sample of a study of blood T cells in healthy people across ages. MiXCR, run by TCRdb on the 5' RACE reads, gives a single entry per CDR3 protein. The sample lists 600,000 to 850,000 distinct CDR3 sequences; about 25% were seen once. This sample was shared with a second study, whose subject was T cells of mothers and their children.

Sequenced sample: blood. These receptors were taken from a boy between 10 and 17 years old in good health. Both conserved end residues are part of each CDR3. The D gene is left open where the match is weak. The size field is filled for only some rows; it gives once, few, many or a size class.

>.|TRBD1|TRBV12-3/TRBV12-4|TRBJ2-6
TGTGCCAGCAGGTCAGGGGGACCCGGGGCCAACGTCCTGACTTTC
CASRSGGPGANVLTF
>.|.|TRBV5-1|TRBJ2-7
TGCGCCACCACGTACGAGCAGTACTTC
CATTYEQYF
>few|.|TRBV4-2|TRBJ2-7
TGTGCCAGCAGCCAAGAAGAGGGCGCCTACTACGAGCAGTACTTC
CASSQEEGAYYEQYF
>.|.|TRBV4-1|TRBJ1-1
TGCGCCAGCAGCCAAGACAGGGTGGAGTACACTGAAGCTTTCTTT
CASSQDRVEYTEAFF
>.|.|TRBV20-1|TRBJ2-3
TGCAGTGCCCCAACTCCTAACACAGATACGCAGTATTTT
CSAPTPNTDTQYF
>.|.|TRBV20-1|TRBJ2-1
TGCAGTGCTAGTGAGGCGGGTGCTACCTACAATGAGCAGTTCTTC
CSASEAGATYNEQFF
>few|.|TRBV9|TRBJ2-5
TGTGCCAGCAGCACCCGAGGGGTGGGGGCAGGAGAGACCCAGTACTTC
CASSTRGVGAGETQYF
>.|.|TRBV19|TRBJ1-1
TGTGCCAGTAGTACTACAGGGCTGGGCACTGAAGCTTTCTTT
CASSTTGLGTEAFF
>few|.|TRBV3-1|TRBJ2-5
TGTGCCAGCAGCCAAGCTTTGGGGGCGGGAGAGCAGTACTTC
CASSQALGAGEQYF
>.|TRBD1|TRBV2|TRBJ1-2
TGTGCCAGCAATACAGGGGACTATGGCTACACCTTC
CASNTGDYGYTF
>few|TRBD2|TRBV3-1|TRBJ2-5
TGTGCCAGCAGCCACCTAGCGGGAGGAGAGACCCAGTACTTC
CASSHLAGGETQYF
>few|TRBD2|TRBV4-1|TRBJ2-1
TGCGCCAGCAGCCAAAAACCGGGACTAGCGGGAGAATCCTACAATGAGCAGTTCTTC
CASSQKPGLAGESYNEQFF
>.|TRBD1|TRBV29-1|TRBJ2-3
TGCAGCGTTGAAGGCGGGACAGGGCTGTGGACAGATACGCAGTATTTT
CSVEGGTGLWTDTQYF
>.|TRBD2|TRBV7-9|TRBJ2-1
TGTGCCAGCAGCCCGAGAGGGACTAGCGGTAGTTACAATGAGCAGTTCTTC
CASSPRGTSGSYNEQFF
>.|.|TRBV6-2/TRBV6-3|TRBJ2-2
TGTGCCAGCAGTCCTTACCCGAACACCGGGGAGCTGTTTTTT
CASSPYPNTGELFF
>.|.|TRBV12-5|TRBJ1-1
TGTGCCCTTATAGAATATGACACTGAAGCTTTCTTT
CALIEYDTEAFF
>.|.|TRBV12-3/TRBV12-4|TRBJ1-1
TGTGCCAGCGGGGGGGAGGAAACTGAAGCTTTCTTT
CASGGEETEAFF
>few|.|TRBV6-5|TRBJ2-1
TGTGCCAGCAAGAACTATGGCGATAGCTACAATGAGCAGTTCTTC
CASKNYGDSYNEQFF
>.|.|TRBV5-1|TRBJ2-1
TGCGCCAGCAGCTTCGAGGGACTCGGCACTGAGCAGTTCTTC
CASSFEGLGTEQFF
>few|.|TRBV7-9|TRBJ1-3
TGTGCCAGCAGCTCCTGGGGTGATGGAAACACCATATATTTT
CASSSWGDGNTIYF
>.|.|TRBV7-7|TRBJ1-3
TGTGCTAGCAGCCTCTCCCTCAATGGAAACACCATATATTTT
CASSLSLNGNTIYF
>.|TRBD2|TRBV12-3/TRBV12-4|TRBJ2-5
TGTGCCAGCAGTTTGGAGACTAGCGGGGGGACAGAGACCCAGTACTTC
CASSLETSGGTETQYF
>.|.|TRBV20-1|TRBJ1-2
TGCAGTGCTAGAGATCCCTTACCTGGACAGCTCCTCTTAGGAGGCTACACCTTC
CSARDPLPGQLLLGGYTF
>few|TRBD1|TRBV27|TRBJ1-6
TGTGCCAGCGCGGACAGGGGGAATTCACCCCTCCACTTT
CASADRGNSPLHF
>once|.|TRBV6-2/TRBV6-3|TRBJ2-6
TGTGCCAGCAGTTATAAGGTCTCTGGGGCCAACGTCCTGACTTTC
CASSYKVSGANVLTF
>few|.|TRBV12-3/TRBV12-4|TRBJ2-4
TGTGCCAGCAGAGAGCTAGCCTCCAAAAACATTCAGTACTTC
CASRELASKNIQYF
>many|.|TRBV4-3|TRBJ2-7
TGCGCCAGCAGCCAAGAACCGGGCTACGAGCAGTACTTC
CASSQEPGYEQYF
>many|.|TRBV29-1|TRBJ2-5
TGCAGCTCCTGGAACACTGGGGAGTCGGAGACCCAGTACTTC
CSSWNTGESETQYF
>.|.|TRBV5-1|TRBJ2-5
TGCGCCAGCAGCTTGGGACTTGATTCTAGACAAGAGACCCAGTACTTC
CASSLGLDSRQETQYF
>few|.|TRBV20-1|TRBJ1-6
TGCAGTGCTGTGCCCCCGGATTCACCCCTCCACTTT
CSAVPPDSPLHF
>.|TRBD1|TRBV7-9|TRBJ2-5
TGTGCCAGCAGCGAGCCCGACAGGGGGACATCAGAGACCCAGTACTTC
CASSEPDRGTSETQYF
>.|.|TRBV15|TRBJ1-2
TGTGCCACCAGCAGAGATAGGGGAGAGCTCGGGGGCTACACCTTC
CATSRDRGELGGYTF
>.|.|TRBV11-2|TRBJ1-2
TGTGCCAGCAGCCTGGGCGGGGAGGACTATGGCTACACCTTC
CASSLGGEDYGYTF
>.|.|TRBV20-1|TRBJ1-1
TGCAGTGCTAGGTCAGAAAGGGACACTGAAGCTTTCTTT
CSARSERDTEAFF
>.|TRBD1|TRBV20-1|TRBJ2-3
TGCAGTGCTCAGACAGGGTTGGGAACAGATACGCAGTATTTT
CSAQTGLGTDTQYF
>.|TRBD1|TRBV10-3|TRBJ2-5
TGTGCCATCCGACAGGGCCAAGAGACCCAGTACTTC
CAIRQGQETQYF
>.|TRBD2|TRBV29-1|TRBJ2-3
TGCAGCGTTCTAGGACTAGCGGGGTCAGATACGCAGTATTTT
CSVLGLAGSDTQYF
>.|TRBD1|TRBV6-2/TRBV6-3|TRBJ1-2
TGTGCCAGCCTGACAGGGAACTATGGCTACACCTTC
CASLTGNYGYTF
>few|TRBD2|TRBV3-1|TRBJ2-5
TGTGCCAGCAGCCAAGAGACTAGCGGGACACAAGAGACCCAGTACTTC
CASSQETSGTQETQYF
>.|TRBD2|TRBV4-2|TRBJ2-2
TGTGCCAGCAGCTGGCTAGCGGAGAACACCGGGGAGCTGTTTTTT
CASSWLAENTGELFF
>.|TRBD2|TRBV20-1|TRBJ2-1
TGCAGTGCTAACGGGCTAGCGGGACCCTACAATGAGCAGTTCTTC
CSANGLAGPYNEQFF
>once|.|TRBV27|TRBJ2-1
TGTGCCAGCAGTCCCCTCGCGTTAGGCAGGAGCTCCCACAATGAGCAGTTCTTC
CASSPLALGRSSHNEQFF
>many|TRBD1|TRBV3-1|TRBJ1-2
TGTGCCAGCAGCCAGACAGGGAACTATGGCTACACCTTC
CASSQTGNYGYTF
>few|.|TRBV6-6|TRBJ1-4
TGTGCCAGCAGTTACTCGGGGGGACTGTTTTTT
CASSYSGGLFF
>few|.|TRBV5-1|TRBJ1-1
TGCGCCAGCAGATTGGACGTGAACACTGAAGCTTTCTTT
CASRLDVNTEAFF
>few|TRBD2|TRBV20-1|TRBJ2-7
TGCAGTGCTGGGGGACTAGCGGGAGGGATCTACGAGCAGTACTTC
CSAGGLAGGIYEQYF
>.|TRBD2|TRBV28|TRBJ2-5
TGTGCCAGCAGTTTAATAGGGACTAGTCAGGAGACCCAGTACTTC
CASSLIGTSQETQYF
>.|.|TRBV15|TRBJ2-5
TGTGCCACCAGCGCCCAGGGAGGGGGAAGTGATGTATTCGGAGAGACCCAGTACTTC
CATSAQGGGSDVFGETQYF
>.|.|TRBV7-3|TRBJ2-3
TGTGCCAGCAGCTTAACGAGCGGGTGGAGTGATACGCAGTATTTT
CASSLTSGWSDTQYF
>few|TRBD1|TRBV12-3/TRBV12-4|TRBJ2-5
TGTGCCAGCAGCCCACCTTGGACAGGGACGGAAGAGACCCAGTACTTC
CASSPPWTGTEETQYF
>.|TRBD1|TRBV7-3|TRBJ1-1
TGTGCCAGTCGACCGGGACAGGGGGCCACTGAAGCTTTCTTT
CASRPGQGATEAFF
>.|.|TRBV2|TRBJ2-1
TGTGCCAGCAGTTCCAGGGAAGACAATGAGCAGTTCTTC
CASSSREDNEQFF
>.|TRBD1|TRBV20-1|TRBJ2-5
TGCAGTGCTAGAGATGGGCGGGACAGGGATGGACACCAAGTAGAGACCCAGTACTTC
CSARDGRDRDGHQVETQYF
>few|TRBD1|TRBV12-3/TRBV12-4|TRBJ1-2
TGTGCCAGCACCGGGGACAGGATCCTTGAGGGCTACACCTTC
CASTGDRILEGYTF
>.|.|TRBV29-1|TRBJ2-2
TGCAGCGTCGAGATCCGTGAAACAACGAACACCGGGGAGCTGTTTTTT
CSVEIRETTNTGELFF